In its sample, the clone carrying this T cell receptor beta chain was seen a few times. The sample originates from a study of shared clonotypes between healthy human individuals. The data were produced by immunoSEQ multiplex PCR, yet TCRdb's version contains in-frame clones alone and is incomplete. The sample contains about 100,000 clones, 65% to 75% of which appear only once. CDR1 is LNHDA, CDR2 SQIVND, per germline (reference sequence). The CDR3 totals 13 residues. Germline trimming cut 6 bases from V and 2 bases from J; bases unmatched to any gene: 4. Material: memory CD8+ T cells sorted from blood. Subset: CD45RO+ cells pooled with CCR7-negative TemRA cells. V is TRBV19 and J is TRBJ2-7, with 7 nucleotides matching TRBD1. The receptor's source is a woman between 25 and 40 years old in good health. CDR3 loop: CASRRQGTYEQYF. The DNA of the CDR3 is TGTGCCAGTAGGAGACAGGGTACCTACGAGCAGTACTTC.